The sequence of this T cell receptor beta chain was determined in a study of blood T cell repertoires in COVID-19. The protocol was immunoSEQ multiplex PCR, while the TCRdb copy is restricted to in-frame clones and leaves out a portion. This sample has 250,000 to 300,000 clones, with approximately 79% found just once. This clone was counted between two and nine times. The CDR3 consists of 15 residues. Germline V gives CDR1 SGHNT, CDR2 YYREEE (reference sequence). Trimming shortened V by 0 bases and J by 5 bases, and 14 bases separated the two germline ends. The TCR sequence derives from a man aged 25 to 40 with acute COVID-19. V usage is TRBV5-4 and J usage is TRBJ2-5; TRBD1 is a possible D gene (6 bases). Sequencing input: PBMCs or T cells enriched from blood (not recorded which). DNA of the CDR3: TGTGCCAGCAGCTTGGCGTCAGGGGATACGGAGACCCAGTACTTC. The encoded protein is CASSLASGDTETQYF.